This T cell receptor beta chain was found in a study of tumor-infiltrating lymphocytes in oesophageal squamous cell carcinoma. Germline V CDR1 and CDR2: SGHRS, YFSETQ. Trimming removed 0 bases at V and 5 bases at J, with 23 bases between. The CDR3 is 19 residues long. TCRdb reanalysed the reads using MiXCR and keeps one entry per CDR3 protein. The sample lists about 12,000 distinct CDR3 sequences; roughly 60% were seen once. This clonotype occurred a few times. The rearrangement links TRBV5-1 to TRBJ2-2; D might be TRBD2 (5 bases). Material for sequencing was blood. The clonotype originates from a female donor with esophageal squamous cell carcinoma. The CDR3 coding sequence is TGCGCCAGCAGCTTGGCCTCAGTGGGAGCCCTACCGATGACCGGGGAGCTGTTTTTT. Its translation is CASSLASVGALPMTGELFF.